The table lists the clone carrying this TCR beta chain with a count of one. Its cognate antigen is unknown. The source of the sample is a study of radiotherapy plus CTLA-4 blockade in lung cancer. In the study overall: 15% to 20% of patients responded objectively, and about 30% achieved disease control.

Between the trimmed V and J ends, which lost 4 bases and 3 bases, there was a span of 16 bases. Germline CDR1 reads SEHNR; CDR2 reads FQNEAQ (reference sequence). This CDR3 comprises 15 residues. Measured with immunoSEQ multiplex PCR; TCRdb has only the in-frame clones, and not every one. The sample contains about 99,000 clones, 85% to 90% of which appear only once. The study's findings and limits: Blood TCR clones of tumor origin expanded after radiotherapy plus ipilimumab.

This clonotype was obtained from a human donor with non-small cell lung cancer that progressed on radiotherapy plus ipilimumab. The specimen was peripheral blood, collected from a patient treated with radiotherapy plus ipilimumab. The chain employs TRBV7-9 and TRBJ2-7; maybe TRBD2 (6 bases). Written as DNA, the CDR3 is TGTGCCAGCAGCTCCGAATGGGGGACTTTCTACGAGCAGTACTTC. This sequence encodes CASSSEWGTFYEQYF.